This TCR beta chain originates from a study of T cells after yellow fever vaccination. Turning to the study itself: Where fractions had low cell numbers, libraries were prepared from them with the SMART-Seq v4 Ultra Low Input RNA kit.

The study's findings and limits: At around 96% for CD4 and 88% for CD8, most primary-vaccination clones showed up again after the booster. Overall, a small share of clonotypes was seen in both CD4 and CD8 compartments.

This clonotype has only a few counts. The antigen is undetermined. For TCR, cDNA came from 5'RACE template switching, which added a universal primer site and UMIs. Via MiXCR, TCRdb re-called the 5' RACE reads, giving one row per CDR3 protein. The profile shows around 600,000 distinct CDR3 sequences, around 12% of them singletons. Trimming pared 8 bases from V and 0 bases from J, leaving 7 bases between. The CDR3 is made up of 11 amino acids. Germline CDR1 and CDR2: GTSNPN and SVGIG (reference sequence). Sequenced material: PBMCs, taken on the day of the yellow fever booster vaccination. This chain connects TRBV30 to TRBJ1-1; unclear D gene. This clonotype was sampled from a man under 40 who received the YFV17D yellow fever vaccine. CDR3 loop: CARSLNTEAFF. Here the CDR3 DNA reads TGTGCCCGTAGTTTGAACACTGAAGCTTTCTTT.